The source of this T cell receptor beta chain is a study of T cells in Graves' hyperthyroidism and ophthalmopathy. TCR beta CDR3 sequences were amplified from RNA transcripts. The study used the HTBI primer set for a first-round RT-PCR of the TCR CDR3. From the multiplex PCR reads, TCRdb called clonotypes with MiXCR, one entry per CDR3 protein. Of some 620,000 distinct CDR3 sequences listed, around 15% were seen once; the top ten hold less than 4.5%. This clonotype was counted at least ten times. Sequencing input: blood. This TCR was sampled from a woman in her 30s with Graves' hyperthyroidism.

The CDR3 loop reads CAIGGGETQYF. The CDR3 coding sequence is TGTGCCATCGGGGGTGGCGAGACCCAGTACTTC. The V call is TRBV10-3, the J call TRBJ2-5; D possibly uses TRBD1 or TRBD2 (5 bases each). The CDR3 is 11 residues long. The V and J ends lost 8 bases and 5 bases respectively, with 9 bases between them. The germline V gene has CDR1 ENHRY and CDR2 SYGVKD.